This record looks at one TCR beta chain sequence and its context. Some clones are missing from TCRdb's copy, which holds only in-frame ones; the method was immunoSEQ multiplex PCR. Among 30,000 to 50,000 clones listed, around 89% were seen once. This entry is derived from a study of OX40 agonist ivuxolimab in advanced cancers. This clonotype was sampled from an adult with an advanced solid tumor such as melanoma, head and neck, liver or kidney cancer. The sequencing used CD4+ or CD8+ T cells sorted from blood, collected in a trial of the OX40 agonist ivuxolimab.

In DNA form, the CDR3 reads TGTGCCAGCTCACCATATAACGGAGAGACCCAGTACTTC. Encoded protein: CASSPYNGETQYF. The chain combines TRBV18 with TRBJ2-5, with unresolved D. V dropped 2 bases and J dropped 4 bases, with 8 bases sitting between them. The CDR3 length is 13 residues. The germline gives CDR1 KGHSH, CDR2 LQKENI. The full variable domain, in which reference TRBV18 and TRBJ2-5 provide the parts outside the CDR3, is NAGVMQNPRHLVRRRGQEARLRCSPMKGHSHVYWYRQLPEEGLKFMVYLQKENIIDESGMPKERFSAEFPKEGPSILRIQQVVRGDSAAYFCASSPYNGETQYFGPGTRLLVL.